This TCR beta chain comes out of a study of T cell changes during pregnancy in multiple sclerosis (dated by TCRdb to the late 2010s). Looking at the study overall: In women with multiple sclerosis, the researchers looked at how the T cell repertoire shifted as pregnancy progressed.

Library construction relied on the immunoSEQ multiplex PCR assay. TCRdb's version of the immuneACCESS table is confined to in-frame rearrangements and falls short of the full clone set. An unresolved V gene accounts for under half of the shortfall where checked; the remainder is of unknown origin. The sample table lists around 66,000 clones, around nine tenths of them with a count of one. The ten top clones hold roughly 3.3% of the sample. About this clone: The specificity of this receptor is unknown. Base qualities are missing; no much larger clone stands one base away.

The germline V gene specifies LGHNA as CDR1 and YSLEER as CDR2. The CDR3 sequence holds 16 residues, the cysteine and phenylalanine included. Just CDR3 DNA is preserved here, 48 bases in frame from base 1. V and J are truncated by 0 bases and 2 bases respectively, leaving an intervening sequence of 10 bases. This specimen was peripheral blood, taken in the first trimester of pregnancy. The TCR comes from a female donor in good health, enrolled as a control in a pregnancy study. The sequence joins TRBV4-3 to TRBJ1-4, with TRBD1 tentatively as D gene (6 bases match). The DNA sequence is TGCGCCAGCAGCCAAGATCCCAGGGGCACTAATGAAAAACTGTTTTTT. Its translation reads: CASSQDPRGTNEKLFF.